This is a list of T cell receptor beta chains from one sample in a study of OX40 agonist ivuxolimab in advanced cancers. Using immunoSEQ multiplex PCR, the repertoire was profiled, and TCRdb retains in-frame clones only, with some absent. The sample yields more than 70,000 clones, 89% seen once. The source material was CD4+ or CD8+ T cells sorted from blood, sampled in a trial of the OX40 agonist ivuxolimab. The receptors derive from an adult with an advanced solid tumor such as melanoma, head and neck, liver or kidney cancer. Both conserved end residues are part of each CDR3. D genes are given only for firm matches. Size is omitted from some rows. Given values are once, few, many or a class for expanded clones.

TRBV29-1,TRBJ2-5,-,-,CSIREQQETQYF,TGCAGCATCCGGGAACAACAAGAGACCCAGTACTTC
TRBV11-2,TRBJ1-1,-,few,CASSLGVGQSNTEAFF,TGTGCCAGCAGCTTAGGAGTCGGGCAGTCGAACACTGAAGCTTTCTTT
TRBV5-1,TRBJ2-2,-,-,CASSWRGEDGELFF,TGCGCCAGCAGCTGGAGGGGCGAGGACGGGGAGCTGTTTTTT
TRBV10-3,TRBJ2-3,TRBD2,-,CAIKRLDTAGGLSRADTQYF,TGTGCCATCAAGAGGCTAGATACGGCGGGGGGGCTGTCAAGGGCAGATACGCAGTATTTT
TRBV6-1,TRBJ1-1,TRBD1,-,CASSEMGQGAYTEAFF,TGTGCCAGCAGTGAAATGGGACAGGGGGCCTACACTGAAGCTTTCTTT
TRBV10-1,TRBJ2-3,TRBD1,-,CASSSGGAADTQYF,TGCGCCAGCAGCTCAGGGGGCGCGGCAGATACGCAGTATTTT
TRBV9,TRBJ2-4,TRBD2,-,CASSVAAGGGREIAKNIQYF,TGTGCCAGCAGCGTAGCCGCCGGGGGGGGAAGGGAAATAGCCAAAAACATTCAGTACTTC
TRBV15,TRBJ1-4,-,-,CATSDQGLDEKLFF,TGTGCCACCAGCGACCAGGGGCTAGATGAAAAACTGTTTTTT
TRBV5-1,TRBJ2-1,-,-,CASSLEVGNEQFF,TGCGCCAGCAGCTTGGAGGTAGGGAATGAGCAGTTCTTC
TRBV4-2,TRBJ1-3,-,-,CASSQVLTLSGNTIYF,TGTGCCAGCAGCCAAGTACTCACTCTCTCTGGAAACACCATATATTTT
TRBV19,TRBJ2-2,-,-,CASSEQGTGELFF,TGTGCCAGTAGTGAGCAGGGAACCGGGGAGCTGTTTTTT
TRBV9,TRBJ2-7,TRBD2,-,CASSARGHGGGEQYF,TGTGCCAGCAGCGCACGGGGACATGGCGGGGGGGAGCAGTACTTC
TRBV27,TRBJ2-3,-,-,CASSLWRGDTDTQYF,TGTGCCAGCAGTTTGTGGCGGGGAGACACAGATACGCAGTATTTT
TRBV21-1,TRBJ2-5,-,-,CASTRLAATKETQYF,TGTGCCAGCACTCGACTAGCGGCTACAAAAGAGACCCAGTACTTC
TRBV5-1,TRBJ1-2,-,-,CASSTGQYGYTF,TGCGCCAGCAGCACCGGACAGTATGGCTACACCTTC
TRBV4-2,TRBJ2-7,TRBD1,-,CASSQGGTGDYEQYF,TGTGCCAGCAGCCAAGGAGGGACAGGGGACTACGAGCAGTACTTC
TRBV6-1,TRBJ1-3,TRBD1,-,CASSSGGLGGNTIYF,TGTGCCAGCAGTTCAGGGGGCTTAGGTGGAAACACCATATATTTT
TRBV19,TRBJ2-4,-,-,CASSLRTSWWAKNIQYF,TGTGCCAGTAGTCTCCGGACTTCCTGGTGGGCCAAAAACATTCAGTACTTC
TRBV19,TRBJ2-3,TRBD1,-,CASSRDRQGAGDTQYF,TGTGCCAGTAGTAGGGACCGACAGGGGGCCGGAGATACGCAGTATTTT
TRBV4-1,TRBJ2-3,-,-,CASSQAGGRVYTQYF,TGCGCCAGCAGCCAAGCCGGGGGTCGCGTATATACGCAGTATTTT
TRBV18,TRBJ2-7,-,-,CASSTGNYYEQYF,TGTGCCAGCTCAACTGGGAATTACTACGAGCAGTACTTC
TRBV5-8,TRBJ2-7,TRBD1,once,CASSLNRDSPYEQYF,TGTGCCAGCAGCTTAAACCGGGACAGCCCCTACGAGCAGTACTTC
TRBV5-4,TRBJ1-1,-,-,CASSGQVNTEAFF,TGTGCCAGCAGCGGTCAGGTAAACACTGAAGCTTTCTTT
TRBV4-1,TRBJ2-1,TRBD1,-,CASSHQTGFAEQFF,TGCGCCAGCAGCCATCAGACAGGGTTCGCGGAGCAGTTCTTC
TRBV10-3,TRBJ1-1,TRBD1,-,CAINRDRGQAEAFF,TGTGCCATCAACCGGGACAGGGGGCAAGCTGAAGCTTTCTTT
TRBV7-9,TRBJ2-3,TRBD1,-,CASSFLPGQGPDTQYF,TGTGCCAGCAGCTTTTTACCGGGACAGGGTCCAGATACGCAGTATTTT
TRBV6-6,TRBJ1-1,-,few,CASNLRATTEAFF,TGTGCCAGCAATTTGAGGGCGACGACTGAAGCTTTCTTT
TRBV7-9,TRBJ2-3,-,-,CASSLVRSTDTQYF,TGTGCCAGCAGCTTAGTTCGGAGCACAGATACGCAGTATTTT
TRBV5-6,TRBJ2-7,-,few,CASSLDDYEQYF,TGTGCCAGCAGCTTGGATGACTACGAGCAGTACTTC
TRBV7-6,TRBJ2-7,-,few,CASSLRDRGEQYF,TGTGCCAGCAGCTTGCGGGACAGAGGCGAGCAGTACTTC
TRBV5-1,TRBJ2-3,TRBD2,-,CASSFLAGTDTQYF,TGCGCCAGCAGCTTCCTAGCGGGCACAGATACGCAGTATTTT
TRBV7-2,TRBJ2-7,TRBD1,-,CASSSPGQGSEQYF,TGTGCCAGCAGCTCTCCGGGACAGGGTTCCGAGCAGTACTTC